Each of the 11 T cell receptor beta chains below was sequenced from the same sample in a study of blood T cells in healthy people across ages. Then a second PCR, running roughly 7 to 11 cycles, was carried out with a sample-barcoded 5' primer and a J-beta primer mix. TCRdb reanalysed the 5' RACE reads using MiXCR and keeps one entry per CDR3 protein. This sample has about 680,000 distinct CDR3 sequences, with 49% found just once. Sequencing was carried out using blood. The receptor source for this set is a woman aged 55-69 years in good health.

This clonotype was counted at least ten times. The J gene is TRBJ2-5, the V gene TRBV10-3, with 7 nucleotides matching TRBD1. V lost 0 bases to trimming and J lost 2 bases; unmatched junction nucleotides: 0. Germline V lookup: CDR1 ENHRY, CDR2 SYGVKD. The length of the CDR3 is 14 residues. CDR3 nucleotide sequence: TGTGCCATCAGTGAGTCGGGACAGCAAGAGACCCAGTACTTC. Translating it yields CAISESGQQETQYF.

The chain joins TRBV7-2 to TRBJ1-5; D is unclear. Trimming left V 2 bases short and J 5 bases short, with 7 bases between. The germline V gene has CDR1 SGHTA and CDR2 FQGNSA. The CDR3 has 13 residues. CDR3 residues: CASSLTRDQPQHF. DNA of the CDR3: TGTGCCAGCAGCTTAACGAGGGATCAGCCCCAGCATTTT.

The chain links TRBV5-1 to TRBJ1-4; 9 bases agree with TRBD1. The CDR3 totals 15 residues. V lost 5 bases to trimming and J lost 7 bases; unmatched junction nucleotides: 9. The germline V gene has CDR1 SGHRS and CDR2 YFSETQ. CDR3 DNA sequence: TGCGCCAGCAGGAATACAGGGGGCGCGCCTGAAAAACTGTTTTTT. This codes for CASRNTGGAPEKLFF.

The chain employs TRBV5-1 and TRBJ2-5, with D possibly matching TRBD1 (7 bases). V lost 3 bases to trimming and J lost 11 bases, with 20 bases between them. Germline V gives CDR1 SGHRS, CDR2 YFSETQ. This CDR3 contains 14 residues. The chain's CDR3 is CASSWTGGGNEQYF. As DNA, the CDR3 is TGCGCCAGCAGCTGGACAGGTGGAGGGAATGAGCAGTACTTC. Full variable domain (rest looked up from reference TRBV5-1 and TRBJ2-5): KAGVTQTPRYLIKTRGQQVTLSCSPISGHRSVSWYQQTPGQGLQFLFEYFSETQRNKGNFPGRFSGRQFSNSRSEMNVSTLELGDSALYLCASSWTGGGNEQYFGPGTRLLVL.

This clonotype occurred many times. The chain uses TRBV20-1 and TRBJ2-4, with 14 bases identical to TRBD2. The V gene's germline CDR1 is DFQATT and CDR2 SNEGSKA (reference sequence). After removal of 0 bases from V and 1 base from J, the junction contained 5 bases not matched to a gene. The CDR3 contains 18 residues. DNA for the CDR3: TGCAGTGCTAGAGATCCAAGGACTAGCGGGAGGGCCAAAAACATTCAGTACTTC. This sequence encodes CSARDPRTSGRAKNIQYF.

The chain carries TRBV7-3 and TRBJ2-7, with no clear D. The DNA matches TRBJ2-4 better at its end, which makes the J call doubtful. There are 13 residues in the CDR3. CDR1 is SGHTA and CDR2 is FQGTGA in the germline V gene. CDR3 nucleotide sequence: TGTGCCAGCAGCTTAATGGGCGAAAACATTCAGTACTTC. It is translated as CASSLMGENIQYF.

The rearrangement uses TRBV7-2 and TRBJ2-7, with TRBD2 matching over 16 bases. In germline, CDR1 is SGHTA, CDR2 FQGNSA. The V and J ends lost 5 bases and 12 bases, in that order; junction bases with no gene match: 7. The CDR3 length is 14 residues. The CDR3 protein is CASSIGTSGRERYF. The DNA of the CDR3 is TGTGCCAGCAGCATAGGGACTAGCGGGAGGGAGAGGTACTTC.

This CDR3 reads CASSTLAGSTDTQYF. CDR3 sequence (DNA): TGTGCCAGCAGCACTCTAGCGGGAAGCACAGATACGCAGTATTTT. V and J are TRBV7-2 and TRBJ2-3; TRBD2 matches at 9 bases. CDR1 SGHTA and CDR2 FQGNSA come from the germline V gene. V lost 5 bases and J lost 0; bases outside the gene matches: 3. The CDR3 is 15 amino acids.

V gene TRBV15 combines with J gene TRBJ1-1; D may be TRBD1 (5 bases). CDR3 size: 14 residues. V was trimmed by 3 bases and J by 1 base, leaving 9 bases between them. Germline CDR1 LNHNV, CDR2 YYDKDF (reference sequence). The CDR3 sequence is CATSSDRANTEAFF. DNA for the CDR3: TGTGCCACCAGCAGTGACAGAGCGAACACTGAAGCTTTCTTT.

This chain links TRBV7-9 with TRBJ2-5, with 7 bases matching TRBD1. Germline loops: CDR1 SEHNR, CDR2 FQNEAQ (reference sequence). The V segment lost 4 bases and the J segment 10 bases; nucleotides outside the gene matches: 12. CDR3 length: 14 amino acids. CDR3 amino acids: CASSSRDRALFQYF. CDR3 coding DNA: TGTGCCAGCAGCTCCCGCGACAGGGCATTATTCCAGTACTTC.

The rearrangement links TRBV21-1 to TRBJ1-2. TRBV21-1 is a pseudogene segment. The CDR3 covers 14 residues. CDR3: CASSRVGLSGGYTF. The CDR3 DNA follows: TGTGCCAGCAGCCGCGTAGGACTTAGCGGTGGCTACACCTTC.